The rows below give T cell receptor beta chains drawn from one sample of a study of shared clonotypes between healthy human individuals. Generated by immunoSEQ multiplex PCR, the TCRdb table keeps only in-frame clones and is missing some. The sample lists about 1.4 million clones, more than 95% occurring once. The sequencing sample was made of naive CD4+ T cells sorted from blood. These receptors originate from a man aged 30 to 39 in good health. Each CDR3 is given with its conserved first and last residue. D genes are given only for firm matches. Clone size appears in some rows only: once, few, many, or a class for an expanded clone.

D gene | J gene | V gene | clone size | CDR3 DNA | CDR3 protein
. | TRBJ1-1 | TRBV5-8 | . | TGTGCCAGCAGCTTCACCATGAACACTGAAGCTTTCTTT | CASSFTMNTEAFF
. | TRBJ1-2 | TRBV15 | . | TGTGCCACCAGCAGAGGCAGGTCCGGGCGCTCTGGCTACACCTTC | CATSRGRSGRSGYTF
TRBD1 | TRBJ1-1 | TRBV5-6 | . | TGTGCCAGCAGCATCCCGACCGGACAGGGGACTGAAGCTTTCTTT | CASSIPTGQGTEAFF
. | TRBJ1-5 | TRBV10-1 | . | TGCGCCCGAAAGAGGTACCGGGGGAATTGGAGCAATCAGCCCCAGCATTTT | CARKRYRGNWSNQPQHF
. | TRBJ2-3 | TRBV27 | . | TGTGCCAGCAGTTGGGCAGGGAGTGATACGCAGTATTTT | CASSWAGSDTQYF
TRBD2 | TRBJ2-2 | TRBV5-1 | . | TGCGCCAGCAGCTTTTGGGGAGGGCCCGGGGAGCTGTTTTTT | CASSFWGGPGELFF
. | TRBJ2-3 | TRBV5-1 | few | TGCGCCAGCAGAAGGGGGGAGGGCACAGATACGCAGTATTTT | CASRRGEGTDTQYF
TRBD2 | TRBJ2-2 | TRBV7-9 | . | TGTGCCAGCAGCTTAGCGGGACTAGCGGGAGTTATCGGGGAGCTGTTTTTT | CASSLAGLAGVIGELFF
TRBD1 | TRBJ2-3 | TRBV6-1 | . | TGTGCCAGCAGTGCTCTGGGATCGACAGGGGGCAGGACAGATACGCAGTATTTT | CASSALGSTGGRTDTQYF
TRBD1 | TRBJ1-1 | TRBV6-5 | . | TGTGCCAGCAGTTACACCGCCGGGACAGGACCTGGGGCAGCTTTCTTT | CASSYTAGTGPGAAFF
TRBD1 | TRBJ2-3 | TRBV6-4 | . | TGTGCCAGCAGTGCCTCGACAGGGACCACAGATACGCAGTATTTT | CASSASTGTTDTQYF
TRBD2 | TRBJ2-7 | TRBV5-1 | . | TGCGCCAGCAGCAGGGGACTAGCGGGAGCCTACGAGCAGTACTTC | CASSRGLAGAYEQYF
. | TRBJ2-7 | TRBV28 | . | TGTGCCAGCAGAAGGACATCCTACGAGCAGTACTTC | CASRRTSYEQYF
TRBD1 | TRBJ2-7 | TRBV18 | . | TGTGCCAGCTCACCAGGGACAGGGCCTAACTACGAGCAGTACTTC | CASSPGTGPNYEQYF
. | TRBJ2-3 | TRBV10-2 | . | TGCGCCAGCAGTGTGAAAGGGGCCACAGATACGCAGTATTTT | CASSVKGATDTQYF
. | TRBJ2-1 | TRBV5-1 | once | TGCGCCAGCAGCTCCGACATCTACAATGAGCAGTTCTTC | CASSSDIYNEQFF
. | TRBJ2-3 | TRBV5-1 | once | TGCGCCAGTAGGGCACTACCCACAGATACGCAGTATTTT | CASRALPTDTQYF
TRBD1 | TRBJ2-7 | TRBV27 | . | TGTGCCAGCAGTTCGTCCCGGGACAGGAGCGAGCAGTACTTC | CASSSSRDRSEQYF
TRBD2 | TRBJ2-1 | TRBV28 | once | TGTGCCAGCAGCGTACTAGCGGGAGGATTTTTCTACAATGAGCAGTTCTTC | CASSVLAGGFFYNEQFF
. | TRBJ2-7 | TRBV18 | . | TGTGCCAGCTCCCCTCCTAGCTCCTACGAGCAGTACTTC | CASSPPSSYEQYF
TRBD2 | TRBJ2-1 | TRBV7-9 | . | TGTGCCAGCAGCTTAGCGCTAGCGGGAAACAATGAGCAGTTCTTC | CASSLALAGNNEQFF
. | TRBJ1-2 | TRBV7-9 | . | TGTGCCAGCAGCTCCGAGCGGGAGGGTGGCTACACCTTC | CASSSEREGGYTF
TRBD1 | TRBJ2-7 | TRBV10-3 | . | TGTGCCATCAGCGAACCGGGACAGGTCCACGAGCAGTACTTC | CAISEPGQVHEQYF
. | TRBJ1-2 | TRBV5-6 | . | TGTGCCAGCAGCCCGGGTAGGGACTATGGCTACACCTTC | CASSPGRDYGYTF
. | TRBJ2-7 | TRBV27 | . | TGTGCCAGCAGTTTAGACCTTGTCCACGAGCAGTACTTC | CASSLDLVHEQYF
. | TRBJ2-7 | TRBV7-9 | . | TGTGCCAGCAGCTTAGGGTCCGATGTCAACGAGCAGTACTTC | CASSLGSDVNEQYF
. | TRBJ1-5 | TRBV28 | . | TGTGCCAGCAGTTTTTCTCCCGCGGTTCAGCCCCAGCATTTT | CASSFSPAVQPQHF
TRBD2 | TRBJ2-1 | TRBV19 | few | TGTGCCAGTAGATGGGACTACCGCGTTGATGAGCAGTTCTTC | CASRWDYRVDEQFF
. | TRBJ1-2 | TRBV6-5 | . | TGTGCCAGCAGTCTAGACTCACTGGACACATATGGCTACACCTTC | CASSLDSLDTYGYTF
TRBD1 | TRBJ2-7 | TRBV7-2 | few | TGTGCCAGCAGCAACCGGGACAGCTCCTACGAGCAGTACTTC | CASSNRDSSYEQYF
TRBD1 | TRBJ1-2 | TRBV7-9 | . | TGTGCCAGCAGGTCCAAGGGGGCGCCGAACTATGGCTACACCTTC | CASRSKGAPNYGYTF
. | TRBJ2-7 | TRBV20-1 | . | TGCAGTGCTAGGGTACTCTACGAGCAGTACTTC | CSARVLYEQYF
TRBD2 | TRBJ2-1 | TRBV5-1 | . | TGCGCCAGCAGTCAGGGACTAGCTCTTTGGAGCTCCTACAATGAGCAGTTCTTC | CASSQGLALWSSYNEQFF
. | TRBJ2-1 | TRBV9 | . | TGTGCCAGCAGCGTAGTTGAGGGGGTGCCTGGGGAGCAGTTCTTC | CASSVVEGVPGEQFF
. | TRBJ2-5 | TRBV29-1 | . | TGCAGCGTCCCAGGACAGTCTCAAGAGACCCAGTACTTC | CSVPGQSQETQYF
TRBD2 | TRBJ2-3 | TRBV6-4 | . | TGTGCCAGCAGCGAAGGGACTAGCGGGAGCTCTTACACAGATACGCAGTATTTT | CASSEGTSGSSYTDTQYF
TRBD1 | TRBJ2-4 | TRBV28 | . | TGTGCCAGCAGTCCCGAGAGAGGACAGGGGGAGGACATTCAGTACTTC | CASSPERGQGEDIQYF
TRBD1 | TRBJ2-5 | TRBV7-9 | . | TGTGCCAGCAGCTTAAGACAGGGGCAAGAGACCCAGTACTTC | CASSLRQGQETQYF
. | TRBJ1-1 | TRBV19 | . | TGTGCCAGTAGCGGACCGCCGATGAACACTGAAGCTTTCTTT | CASSGPPMNTEAFF
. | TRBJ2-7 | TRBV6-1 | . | TGTGCCAGCAGAGGGGCCTACGAGCAGTACTTC | CASRGAYEQYF
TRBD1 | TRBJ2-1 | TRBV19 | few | TGTGCCAGTAGTACTCAGGGGGCGTTTTACAATGAGCAGTTCTTC | CASSTQGAFYNEQFF